These 22 T cell receptor beta chains share one sample of origin, sequenced in a study of OX40 agonist ivuxolimab in advanced cancers. Here immunoSEQ multiplex PCR was the method, and the copy in TCRdb shows in-frame clones only, minus some. The table has around 26,000 clones, 75% to 85% seen once; the top ten hold 20% to 30%. Sample: CD4+ or CD8+ T cells sorted from blood, taken in a trial of the OX40 agonist ivuxolimab. These receptors were taken from an adult with an advanced solid tumor such as melanoma, head and neck, liver or kidney cancer.

This chain uses TRBV30 with TRBJ1-5; 8 bases fit TRBD1. The CDR3 contains 15 residues. V dropped 0 bases and J dropped 2; count of bases not matched to a gene: 3. CDR1 GTSNPN and CDR2 SVGIG come from the germline V gene (reference sequence). CDR3 sequence reads: CAWSVTGGGNQPQHF. The CDR3 DNA is TGTGCCTGGAGTGTAACAGGGGGGGGCAATCAGCCCCAGCATTTT.

This clone was counted once. This chain uses TRBV15 with TRBJ1-2; the D is unclear. The V gene lost 1 base and the J gene lost 4 bases, with 10 bases spanning the gap. CDR3 length: 14 residues. Germline loops: CDR1 LNHNV, CDR2 YYDKDF (reference sequence). This chain's CDR3 is CATSRVGVGYGYTF. DNA for the CDR3: TGTGCCACCAGCAGAGTCGGGGTGGGCTATGGCTACACCTTC.

The J gene is TRBJ2-3, the V gene TRBV7-6; 9 bases are a match to TRBD2. Trimming removed 7 bases from V and 0 bases from J; junction bases left unmatched: 8. The CDR3 contains 16 residues. Germline V CDR1 and CDR2: SGHVS, FNYEAQ. This CDR3 reads CASMSSGGHSTDTQYF. For the CDR3, the DNA is TGTGCCAGCATGAGTAGCGGGGGCCATAGCACAGATACGCAGTATTTT.

Worth noting for this clone: The identical CDR3 is also encoded by other nucleotide sequences in the sample. The genes are TRBV9 and TRBJ2-3, with D unresolved. The CDR3 spans 12 residues. The germline V and J ends were trimmed by 0 bases and 6 bases, with 5 bases remaining between them. Germline V gene lookup returns CDR1 SGDLS and CDR2 YYNGEE. The CDR3: CASSVAGDTQYF. In nucleotides, the CDR3 is TGTGCCAGCAGCGTAGCAGGTGATACGCAGTATTTT.

The gene calls are TRBV5-1 and TRBJ2-2; D gene ambiguous. Germline V gene lookup returns CDR1 SGHRS and CDR2 YFSETQ. Trimming left V 2 bases short and J 5 bases short, with 10 bases between. The CDR3 has 14 amino acids. CDR3 sequence reads: CASSLSLGTGELFF. CDR3 bases: TGCGCCAGCAGCTTAAGTCTCGGGACCGGGGAGCTGTTTTTT.

The rearrangement links TRBV28 to TRBJ2-5; D is unresolved. The CDR3 totals 13 residues. Germline lookup yields CDR1 MDHEN and CDR2 SYDVKM. Trimming took off 5 bases at V and 7 bases at J, with 14 bases between the two ends. The CDR3 loop is CASSPTRPGTQYF. Here the CDR3 DNA reads TGTGCCAGCAGTCCCACCCGTCCCGGGACCCAGTACTTC.

The chain links TRBV5-4 to TRBJ2-5; D is ambiguous. V was pared by 0 bases and J by 0 bases, with 3 bases between. The germline V gene has CDR1 SGHNT and CDR2 YYREEE (reference sequence). CDR3 length equals 13 residues. DNA of the CDR3: TGTGCCAGCAGCTTGGACCACCAAGAGACCCAGTACTTC. Encoded protein: CASSLDHQETQYF.

This clone was seen more than once but under ten times. V usage is TRBV2 and J usage is TRBJ2-7; D call uncertain. The germline V gene encodes CDR1 SNHLY and CDR2 FYNNEI. The CDR3 has 12 residues. Trimming shortened V by 3 bases and J by 7 bases, and 10 bases separated the two germline ends. CDR3 sequence reads: CASSEWSSEQYF. DNA of the CDR3: TGTGCCAGCAGTGAGTGGAGTTCGGAGCAGTACTTC.

This clone was found many times. The chain employs TRBV30 and TRBJ1-1, with D possibly matching TRBD1 (5 bases). CDR3 size: 14 residues. Germline CDR1 GTSNPN, CDR2 SVGIG (reference sequence). V lost 4 bases, J lost 3 bases, and 15 bases lay in between. CDR3 in DNA: TGTGCCTGGATTATTGGGGCAGGGCACACTGAAGCTTTCTTT. Translating it yields CAWIIGAGHTEAFF. Using reference TRBV30 and TRBJ1-1 for the parts outside the CDR3, the full variable domain is SQTIHQWPATLVQPVGSPLSLECTVEGTSNPNLYWYRQAAGRGLQLLFYSVGIGQISSEVPQNLSASRPQDRQFILSSKKLLLSDSGFYLCAWIIGAGHTEAFFGQGTRLTVV.

This chain joins TRBV27 and TRBJ2-7, with D hard to call. The V gene's germline CDR1 is MNHEY and CDR2 SMNVEV (reference sequence). The V end lost 2 bases, the J end lost 4 bases, and 9 bases lay between the germline ends. The CDR3 has 13 residues. The CDR3 region is CASSLLKGYEQYF. Here the CDR3 DNA reads TGTGCCAGCAGTTTACTCAAGGGTTACGAGCAGTACTTC.

In DNA form, the CDR3 reads TGCAGCGTTGCCCCCACAGGACTTACCAATGAGCAGTTCTTC. It specifies CSVAPTGLTNEQFF. The V and J genes are TRBV29-1 and TRBJ2-1; tentatively, D is TRBD1 or TRBD2 (5 bases each). Trimming left V 4 bases short and J 6 bases short, with 16 bases between. CDR1 is SQVTM, CDR2 ANQGSEA, per germline. This CDR3 is 14 amino acids long.

This sequence joins TRBV19 and TRBJ2-1; D unclear. Trimming left V 3 bases short and J 0 bases short, with 9 bases between. Germline CDR1 is LNHDA and CDR2 is SQIVND (reference sequence). CDR3 length equals 15 residues. The CDR3 bases are TGTGCCAGTAGTATGGGCGGTAGCTCCTACAATGAGCAGTTCTTC. The encoded protein is CASSMGGSSYNEQFF.

CDR3 in amino acids: CASSLYVTGSGDEQYF. CDR3 nucleotide sequence: TGCGCCAGCAGCCTCTACGTGACAGGGTCGGGCGACGAGCAGTACTTC. V and J are TRBV4-1 and TRBJ2-7; TRBD1 matches at 7 bases. V trimming: 4 bases; J trimming: 5 bases; junction bases outside the gene matches: 14. The length of the CDR3 is 16 residues. Germline CDR1 reads MGHRA; CDR2 reads YSYEKL.

The J gene is TRBJ2-7, the V gene TRBV4-1; 7 bases are a match to TRBD1. Per the germline V gene, CDR1 is MGHRA and CDR2 is YSYEKL. V lost 1 base to trimming and J lost 2 bases; unmatched junction nucleotides: 5. The CDR3 loop spans 15 amino acids. CDR3 loop: CASSQATGVTYEQYF. The CDR3 DNA is TGCGCCAGCAGCCAAGCTACAGGGGTGACCTACGAGCAGTACTTC.

The V gene is TRBV25-1, the J gene TRBJ2-7, with 10 bases that match TRBD2. This CDR3 is 15 amino acids long. Germline assignment: CDR1 MGHDK and CDR2 SYGVNS. Losses at the gene ends were 5 bases for V and 4 bases for J; bases not matched to a gene: 8. The CDR3 region is CASSSPSGRVYEQYF. The CDR3 region has the DNA TGTGCCAGCAGTTCCCCAAGCGGGAGGGTTTACGAGCAGTACTTC.

V and J are TRBV28 and TRBJ1-5; weak D call: TRBD1 (6 bases). This CDR3 is built from 14 residues. Between the trimmed V and J ends, which lost 6 bases and 3 bases, there was a span of 12 bases. CDR1 and CDR2 (germline): MDHEN, SYDVKM. The CDR3 region is CASSPGQFNQPQHF. CDR3 in DNA: TGTGCCAGCAGCCCCGGACAGTTCAATCAGCCCCAGCATTTT.

The chain is built from TRBV19 and TRBJ1-1, with D tentatively TRBD1 (6 bases). Germline loops: CDR1 LNHDA, CDR2 SQIVND (reference sequence). V was shortened by 5 bases and J by 5 bases, with 18 bases between the two germline ends. This CDR3 comprises 15 residues. CDR3 protein: CASSLLTRGETEAFF. CDR3 sequence (DNA): TGTGCCAGTAGTTTGTTGACCAGGGGCGAAACTGAAGCTTTCTTT.

The V gene is TRBV15, the J gene TRBJ1-5; possible D gene TRBD1, 5 bases. This CDR3 is 14 amino acids long. Per the germline V gene, CDR1 is LNHNV and CDR2 is YYDKDF (reference sequence). The V end was cut by 0 bases, the J end by 7 bases, with 10 bases between. The CDR3 here is CATSRDRATQPQHF. CDR3 bases: TGTGCCACCAGCAGAGACAGGGCAACCCAGCCCCAGCATTTT.

This rearrangement joins TRBV9 to TRBJ1-4; TRBD1 is a possible D gene (5 bases). Germline CDR1 and CDR2: SGDLS and YYNGEE. The CDR3 runs 14 residues. Trimming shortened V by 0 bases and J by 8 bases, and 11 bases separated the two germline ends. The DNA for the CDR3 is TGTGCCAGCAGCGTAGGGGGGATAGAGGAAAAACTGTTTTTT. It codes for CASSVGGIEEKLFF.

V and J are TRBV6-4 and TRBJ2-1, with TRBD2 matching over 13 bases. The junction had 3 bases not matched to a gene; V was cut back by 4 bases and J by 9 bases. The CDR3 spans 14 residues. Germline V gives CDR1 MRHNA, CDR2 SNTAGT. The CDR3 coding sequence is TGTGCCAGCAGTGGGACTAGCGGGGGAAGTGAGCAGTTCTTC. This translates into CASSGTSGGSEQFF.

The V and J genes are TRBV27 and TRBJ2-3, with 7 bases identical to TRBD2. Germline V lookup: CDR1 MNHEY, CDR2 SMNVEV (reference sequence). V shed 3 bases, J shed 5 bases, and the junction held 2 bases outside the gene matches. The CDR3 covers 13 residues. The CDR3 DNA follows: TGTGCCAGCAGTTTGGGGGGGGTAGATACGCAGTATTTT. Protein sequence: CASSLGGVDTQYF.

The J gene is TRBJ2-1, the V gene TRBV7-3; D call uncertain. CDR1 is SGHTA, CDR2 FQGTGA, per germline. The CDR3 contains 17 residues. The germline V and J ends were trimmed by 1 base and 0 bases, with 13 bases remaining between them. CDR3 protein: CASSLIGGPSSYNEQFF. CDR3 in DNA: TGTGCCAGCAGCTTAATAGGCGGTCCGAGCTCCTACAATGAGCAGTTCTTC.